The TCR beta chain under discussion was sequenced for a study of beta chain features in type 1 diabetes (dated by TCRdb to about 2018). Regarding the study in general: No differences in mean age, gender distribution, total cell number or subset yield were found between patients and healthy donors. A total of some 100,000,000 sorted cells were examined across all samples, and a strong correlation was observed between cell number per subset and RNA yield. In the study, recently diagnosed type 1 diabetes patients and matched healthy donors were compared on the TCRB repertoires of their sorted circulating CD4+ T cell subsets. Regulatory and stem cell-like memory subsets were isolated from only 8 patients and 8 healthy donors, whereas naive and central memory subsets came from all 30 or so donors. Study-wide conclusions, independent of this receptor: Fewer insertions and more nucleotide deletions at VDJ recombination sites were observed in patients with type 1 diabetes, implying thymic rearrangement abnormalities. Shorter templates might have been favored by PCR, but patient and control samples were amplified and corrected together, so both groups would have been affected equally by any skew. Naive, central memory and regulatory TCRB repertoires appeared to be more similar among patients than among healthy donors. Type 1 diabetes patients showed a moderate but significant shortening of TCRB CDR3 length in all four CD4+ subsets. HLA sub-analyses involved small numbers of individuals, so any influence of HLA type on TCRB rearrangement remained unresolved. Because cDNA was sequenced instead of genomic DNA, highly expressing activated cells could be over-represented, though the groups showed no difference in activation or CD3 levels.

The junction shows trimming of 4 bases on V and 6 bases on J, and the gene matches do not reach 12 bases of it. The CDR3 covers 15 residues, taking in both the cysteine and the phenylalanine. Only the CDR3 DNA stays, 45 bases, in frame from base 1. Taken from the germline V gene, the CDR1 and CDR2 loops are MDHEN and SYDVKM. The entire amount of isolated RNA was reverse transcribed using the High Capacity cDNA Reverse Transcription Kit, so the sequenced TCRB transcripts were expressed ones. Naive, central memory and regulatory T cell samples underwent deep immunoSEQ sequencing, averaging around 3.9 million total reads per sample. Sorted cells were lysed in RLT buffer, and RNA was extracted using DNase-treated RNeasy Micro or Mini kits according to cell number. Each cell subset was processed separately to prevent cross-contamination, with patient and healthy donor samples processed together. The immunoSEQ multiplex PCR was used to amplify TCRB sequences from cDNA, generating 87-bp fragments that spanned the CDR3 region. Sequencing of the amplicons was performed on the Illumina HiSeq platform. The paper's processing steps were these. Synthetic template baselines were used to correct PCR bias computationally, reads within Hamming distance 2 were collapsed together, and singletons that could not be merged were discarded. By aligning reads against IMGT, V, D and J genes, CDR3 length, and insertions or deletions at six rearrangement sites were assigned. Clonotype counts were normalized to sorted cell number within each subset before computing true diversity and Gini coefficients with the tcR R package. Repertoire sharing was quantified using the overlap coefficient calculated on TCRB nucleotide sequences. Out-of-frame TCRB sequences from naive cells were analyzed to stand in for the pre-selection repertoire. TCRdb holds this immuneACCESS table with in-frame rearrangements only. Some clones are missing; in checked studies, unresolved V genes explain under half, and the rest has no known cause. The DNA was the basis for D and trimming; V, J and clone size are from that table. This sample holds 300,000 to 400,000 clones; approximately 11% were observed only once. Together, the top ten hold about 0.014% of the sample.

This clone was seen only a few times. Its target antigen remains unknown. Qualities for individual bases were not recorded, and no much larger clone is one base off. Each donor gave one peripheral blood draw, around 0.12 L on average, collected into heparinised tubes. A BD FACSAria II was used to sort naive, central memory, regulatory and stem cell-like memory CD4+ T cells with a panel that included CD45RO, CCR7, CD25, CD127, CD95 and CD27. A purity above 95% was achieved for all sorted populations. PBMCs were isolated right away by Lymphoprep density gradient centrifugation and were stained directly, without culture. To minimize batch effects, samples were stained and sorted in pairs, one healthy donor with one patient per experiment.

Sequencing input: naive CD4+ T cells from blood. This specimen's cell subset or site label, interpreted: true naive CD4+ T cells. The V and J segments used are TRBV28 and TRBJ2-7; 7 bases in the middle match TRBD2. The clonotype comes from a woman aged 25 to 39 in good health. The sequenced DNA is TGTGCCAGCAGTTCCTCTTCGGGAGGAGTACGCGAGCAGTACTTC. It is translated as CASSSSSGGVREQYF.